This T cell receptor (beta chain) comes out of a study of blood T cell repertoires in COVID-19. Background on the study: There were acute and convalescent COVID-19 samples, and they came from the United States, Italy and Spain. Sample material is recorded as cDNA or gDNA derived from T cells, B-cell-depleted T cells, or PBMCs.

Trimming stripped 4 bases from V and 8 bases from J, with 20 bases between. Germline CDR1 reads ENHRY; CDR2 reads SYGVKD. The CDR3 is made up of 15 amino acids. Per the authors' pipeline: How many nucleated cells were present was estimated from reference gene primer amplification. Only in-frame clones appear in the TCRdb table, and some are missing; sequencing was by immunoSEQ multiplex PCR. V, J and clone size are taken as reported in that table, and D and trimming were inferred from the DNA itself. Seen here are 200,000 to 300,000 clones, approximately 80% observed once, and the top ten hold 2% to 2.5%.

Material for sequencing was peripheral blood. The sequence came from a man aged 35 to 55 who had recovered from COVID-19. The rearrangement joins TRBV10-3 to TRBJ1-2, with D perhaps TRBD1 (6 bases). CDR3 residues: CAISAVIVGAKGYTF. CDR3 nucleotides: TGTGCCATCAGTGCCGTTATTGTGGGGGCTAAGGGCTACACCTTC.